What follows is one T cell receptor beta chain and its context. The source of the sample is a study of blood T cell repertoires in COVID-19. Overall study context: Material from acute and convalescent COVID-19 was sourced from the United States, Italy and Spain. T cells, B-cell-depleted T cells, or PBMCs provided the cDNA or gDNA that served as material.

Patients in Seattle were enrolled during active infection, then followed longitudinally. In the original analysis: The assay estimated nucleated cells by amplifying reference gene primers. Sequencing was performed with immunoSEQ multiplex PCR; in TCRdb, only in-frame clones are kept and a portion is missing. V and J calls and clone size are copied from that table; D and trimming were computed from the DNA. Altogether roughly 60,000 clones are present, about 80% being singletons, with the ten largest covering roughly a tenth. The germline V gene has CDR1 KGHDR and CDR2 SFDVKD. The CDR3 sequence is 15 residues long. Trimming cost V 0 bases and J 7 bases, with 11 bases left between them.

This chain joins TRBV24-1 and TRBJ2-2; tentatively, D is TRBD1 (5 bases). The clonotype was recovered from an elderly man with COVID-19, enrolled during active disease. The sequencing input was peripheral blood. CDR3 region: CATSDLLQDGGELFF. The CDR3, as DNA: TGTGCCACCAGTGATTTGTTACAGGATGGCGGGGAGCTGTTTTTT.